This T cell receptor beta chain was sequenced during a study of shared T cell receptors in the human thymus. Produced via immunoSEQ multiplex PCR; TCRdb's table is partial and in-frame only. The table includes hundreds of thousands of clones, roughly 90% detected once. J lost 5 bases, V lost 2 bases, and 12 bases had no gene match. This CDR3 contains 18 residues. CDR1 and CDR2 (germline): MRHNA, SNTAGT. This sample was also put to use in a study of human thymus T cells. As that report states: Gene usage (both V and J) appeared biased in thymic and blood repertoires. Overlap was high between thymic repertoires from unrelated individuals, as reported in related research.

The chain combines TRBV6-4 with TRBJ2-5, with 12 positions matching TRBD2. The source of this sequence is a boy younger than two with a congenital heart defect. Sequencing was carried out using thymocytes. The CDR3 is CASSDGLAGGGGRETQYF. DNA for the CDR3: TGTGCCAGCAGTGACGGGCTAGCGGGAGGGGGAGGTCGGGAGACCCAGTACTTC.